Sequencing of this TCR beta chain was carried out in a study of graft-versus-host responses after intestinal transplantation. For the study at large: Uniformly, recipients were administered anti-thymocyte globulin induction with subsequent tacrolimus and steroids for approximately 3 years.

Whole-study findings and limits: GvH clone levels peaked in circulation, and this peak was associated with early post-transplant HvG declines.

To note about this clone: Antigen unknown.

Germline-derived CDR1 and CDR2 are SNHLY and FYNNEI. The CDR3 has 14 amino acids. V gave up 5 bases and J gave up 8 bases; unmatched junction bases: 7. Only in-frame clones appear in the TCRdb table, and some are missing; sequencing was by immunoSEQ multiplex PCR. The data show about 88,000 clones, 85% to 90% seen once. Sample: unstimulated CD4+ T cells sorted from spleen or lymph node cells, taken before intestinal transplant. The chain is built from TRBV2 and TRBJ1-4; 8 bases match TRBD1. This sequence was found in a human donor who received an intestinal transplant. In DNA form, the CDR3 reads TGTGCCAGCAGTAGGGCAGGGGGCGAGGAAAAACTGTTTTTT. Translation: CASSRAGGEEKLFF.